The clone carrying this TCR beta chain was observed a handful of times. Its antigen is not identified. CDR1 and CDR2 from the germline V gene are MNHNY and SVGAGI (reference sequence). This CDR3 region has 16 residues. Trimming stripped 0 bases from V and 6 bases from J, with 14 bases between. The data stem from a study of blood T cells in healthy people across ages. At the level of the study: Per every two T cells, about one barcoded beta molecule was captured by template switching. Study-wide findings and caveats: Donors of long life had a larger count of naive CD4+ cells and greater diversity than aged donors. Underestimates were what the diversity estimates from one million T cells were considered to be.

The use of a sample-barcoded 5' primer and a J-beta primer mix characterized a second PCR of about 7 to 12 cycles. TCRdb redid the calling of the 5' RACE reads with MiXCR, one entry per CDR3 protein. The table shows 800,000 or so distinct CDR3 sequences, with about half occurring only once. Each donor had around 11 milliliters of peripheral blood drawn. Sequences were obtained from blood. The genes are TRBV6-6 and TRBJ1-4; tentatively, D is TRBD1 (5 bases). The clonotype originates from a man older than 75 in good health. The CDR3 DNA reads as TGTGCCAGCAGTTACTCTGGGGGGGATAATTATGAAAAACTGTTTTTT. Translating gives CASSYSGGDNYEKLFF.